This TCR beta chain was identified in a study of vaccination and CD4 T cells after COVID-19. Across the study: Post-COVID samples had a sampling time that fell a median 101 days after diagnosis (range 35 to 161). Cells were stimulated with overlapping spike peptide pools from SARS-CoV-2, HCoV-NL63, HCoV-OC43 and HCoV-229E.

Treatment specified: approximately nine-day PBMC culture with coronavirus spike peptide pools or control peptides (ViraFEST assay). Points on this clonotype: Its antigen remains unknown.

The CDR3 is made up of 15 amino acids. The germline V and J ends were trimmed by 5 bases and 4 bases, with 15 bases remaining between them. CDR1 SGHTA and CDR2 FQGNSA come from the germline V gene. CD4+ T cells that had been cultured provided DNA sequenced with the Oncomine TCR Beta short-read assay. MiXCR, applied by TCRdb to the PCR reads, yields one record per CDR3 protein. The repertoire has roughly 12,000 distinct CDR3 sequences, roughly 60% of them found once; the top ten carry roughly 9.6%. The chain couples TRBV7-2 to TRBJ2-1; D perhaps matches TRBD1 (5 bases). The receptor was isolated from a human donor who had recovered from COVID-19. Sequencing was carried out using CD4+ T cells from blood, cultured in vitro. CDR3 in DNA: TGTGCCAGCAGCGCGACTCGTGACAGTTACAATGAGCAGTTCTTC. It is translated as CASSATRDSYNEQFF.